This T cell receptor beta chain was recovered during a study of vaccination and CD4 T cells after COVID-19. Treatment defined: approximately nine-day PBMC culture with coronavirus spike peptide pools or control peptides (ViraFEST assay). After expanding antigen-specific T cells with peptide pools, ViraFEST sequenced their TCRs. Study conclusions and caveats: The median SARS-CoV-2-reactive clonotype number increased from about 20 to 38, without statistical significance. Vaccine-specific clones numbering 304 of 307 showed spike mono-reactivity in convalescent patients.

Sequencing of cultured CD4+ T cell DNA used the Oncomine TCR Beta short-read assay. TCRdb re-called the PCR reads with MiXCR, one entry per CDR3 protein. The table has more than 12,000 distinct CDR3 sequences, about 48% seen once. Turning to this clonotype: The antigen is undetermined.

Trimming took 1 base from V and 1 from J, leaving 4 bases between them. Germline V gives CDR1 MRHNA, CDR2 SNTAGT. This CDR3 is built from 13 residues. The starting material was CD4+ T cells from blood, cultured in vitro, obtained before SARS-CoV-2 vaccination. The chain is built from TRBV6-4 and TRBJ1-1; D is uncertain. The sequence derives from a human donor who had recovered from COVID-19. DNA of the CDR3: TGTGCCAGCAGTGACTACCCGAACACTGAAGCTTTCTTT. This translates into CASSDYPNTEAFF.